These 31 T cell receptor beta chains came from one sample sequenced in a study of spatial heterogeneity in lung cancer (dated by TCRdb to between 2018 and 2021). General conclusions and limits of the study: The tumor nonsynonymous mutation count correlated with the number of expanded intratumoral alpha and beta TCRs.

Library construction relied on 5' RACE. Sequencing was performed on a NextSeq 500. TCRdb took the public reads, trimmed them with fastp at Q25, ran MiXCR for clone calling and kept in-frame beta chains. Every CDR3 protein is listed once, alongside the most common genes and DNA of its rows. Recorded for this sample are over 14,000 distinct CDR3 sequences; less than 9.5% of them occurred a single time. Over 8% of the sample lies in the top ten. No antigen has been identified for these receptors. Reading the label with the study, this specimen's time point is: sample taken at primary tumor resection. Sequences were derived from lung tumor tissue, sampled at surgery. These receptors originate from a male donor with early-stage non-small cell lung cancer.

This clonotype was seen ten or more times. The V gene is TRBV12-3 or TRBV12-4, the J gene TRBJ1-2; D may be TRBD1 (5 bases). The CDR3 covers 15 residues. V lost 3 bases to trimming and J lost 4 bases, with 15 bases between them. CDR3 sequence (DNA): TGTGCCAGCAGTTTCAGTGTTTGGGGGAGCTATGGCTACACCTTC. It translates to CASSFSVWGSYGYTF.

At least ten counts were recorded for this clonotype. This chain joins TRBV12-3 or TRBV12-4 and TRBJ1-1, with D maybe TRBD1 (5 bases). The germline V and J ends were trimmed by 0 bases and 5 bases, with 13 bases remaining between them. The CDR3 is 15 amino acids. The CDR3, as DNA: TGTGCCAGCAGTTTAGCGTTCCAGGGTGGGACTGAAGCTTTCTTT. It encodes CASSLAFQGGTEAFF.

V usage is TRBV2 and J usage is TRBJ2-5; 12 nucleotides agree with TRBD2. This CDR3 is 15 amino acids long. The germline V gene has CDR1 SNHLY and CDR2 FYNNEI. V trimming: 5 bases; J trimming: 8 bases; junction bases outside the gene matches: 9. CDR3 bases: TGTGCCAGCAGTAATCTAGCGGGGGGGTCCTCTACCCAGTACTTC. As protein: CASSNLAGGSSTQYF.

Worth noting for this clonotype: This sequence may be a read error, since a much larger clone differs from it by one base. V and J are TRBV20-1 and TRBJ2-3; D might be TRBD2 (7 bases). The germline V gene has CDR1 DFQATT and CDR2 SNEGSKA (reference sequence). This CDR3 is built from 14 residues. V lost 5 bases to trimming and J lost 3 bases, with 15 bases between them. This CDR3 reads CSAGGLAETDTQYF. The CDR3 nucleotides read TGCAGTGCTGGGGGGCTAGCGGAGACAGATACGCAGTATTTT.

This clonotype was seen more than once but under ten times. The rearrangement links TRBV12-3 or TRBV12-4 to TRBJ2-2, with a tentative D call TRBD2 (6 bases). CDR3 size: 15 residues. The ends were cut back, 2 bases at V and 4 bases at J, with 11 bases in the middle. The CDR3: CASSLLRGITGELFF. The CDR3 DNA follows: TGTGCCAGCAGTTTACTGCGGGGTATCACCGGGGAGCTGTTTTTT.

A word on this clonotype: Just one base apart from a much larger clone, this may be a read error. This rearrangement joins TRBV20-1 to TRBJ2-7; 7 nucleotides align to TRBD1. Trimming cost V 1 base and J 7 bases; bases outside gene matches: 7. The V gene's germline CDR1 is DFQATT and CDR2 SNEGSKA (reference sequence). The CDR3 is made up of 13 amino acids. The CDR3 here is CSARALGGQEQYV. In nucleotides, the CDR3 is TGCAGTGCTAGAGCATTAGGGGGCCAGGAGCAGTACGTC.

This clonotype was seen a few times. This rearrangement joins TRBV19 to TRBJ2-4; TRBD1 aligns across 8 bases. The trim removed 5 bases at V and 0 bases at J, leaving 0 bases unmatched. The length of the CDR3 is 14 residues. CDR1 is LNHDA, CDR2 SQIVND, per germline (reference sequence). The CDR3 DNA sequence: TGTGCCAGTAGTCAGGGGGCAGCCAAAAACATTCAGTACTTC. Translation gives CASSQGAAKNIQYF.

In this sample, this clonotype turned up a few times. The J gene is TRBJ2-2, the V gene TRBV27, with 7 nucleotides matching TRBD1. Trimming at V came to 7 bases and at J to 1 base, leaving 3 bases not matched to a gene. Germline V lookup: CDR1 MNHEY, CDR2 SMNVEV (reference sequence). The CDR3 runs 14 residues. The CDR3 reads CASTGTENTGELFF. In nucleotides, the CDR3 is TGTGCCAGCACGGGGACAGAGAACACCGGGGAGCTGTTTTTT.

V usage is TRBV11-2 and J usage is TRBJ2-5; D not resolved. From germline, CDR1 is SGHAT and CDR2 FQNNGV. With 5 bases removed from V and 5 bases from J, the gap between germline ends came to 12 bases. CDR3 length: 13 residues. This CDR3 reads CASSPMYGETQYF. In DNA, the CDR3 is TGTGCCAGCAGCCCGATGTACGGGGAGACCCAGTACTTC.

This clonotype has only a few counts. The rearrangement joins TRBV5-6 to TRBJ2-1; the D gene is possibly TRBD1 (6 bases). V lost 4 bases, J lost 6 bases, and 17 bases lay in between. The CDR3 contains 15 residues. The germline CDR1 and CDR2 sequences are SGHDT and YYEEEE. CDR3 in DNA: TGTGCCAGCAGCCGTGAAAGAACACAGGGCAATGAGCAGTTCTTC. This gives the protein CASSRERTQGNEQFF.

This clonotype was detected ten times or more. The V and J genes are TRBV12-3 or TRBV12-4 and TRBJ1-1, with TRBD1 as a possible D gene (5 bases). This CDR3 comprises 15 residues. V was trimmed by 7 bases and J by 0 bases, leaving 15 bases between them. For the CDR3, the DNA is TGTGCCAGCAAACTGACGGCGGGGCTGAACACTGAAGCTTTCTTT. It codes for CASKLTAGLNTEAFF.

In its sample, this clonotype was seen many times. The chain carries TRBV24-1 and TRBJ2-3; D ambiguous. Trimming pared 5 bases from V and 11 bases from J, leaving 16 bases between. The CDR3 covers 13 residues. CDR1 is KGHDR, CDR2 SFDVKD, per germline. The CDR3 is CATSGPDQSRQYF. The CDR3 nucleotides read TGTGCCACCAGTGGCCCGGACCAATCGCGGCAGTATTTT.

Many counts were recorded for this clonotype. This rearrangement joins TRBV6-2 or TRBV6-3 to TRBJ2-3; D call uncertain. The CDR3 loop spans 19 amino acids. Germline CDR1 and CDR2: MNHEY and SVGEGT. V dropped 0 bases and J dropped 0 bases, with 19 bases sitting between them. The CDR3 DNA sequence: TGTGCCAGCAGTTACTCGACCTTGGATAGAGGCTCTAGCACAGATACGCAGTATTTT. Translating gives CASSYSTLDRGSSTDTQYF.

V and J are TRBV12-3 or TRBV12-4 and TRBJ1-1; 11 nucleotides line up with TRBD1. The CDR3 has 17 amino acids. V shed 6 bases and J 4 bases; nucleotides not matched to a gene: 13. CDR3: CASSTDRGRFMVTEAFF. The CDR3 bases are TGTGCCAGCAGCACGGACAGGGGGCGGTTTATGGTCACTGAAGCTTTCTTT.

There are a few counts of this clonotype. The chain links TRBV18 to TRBJ2-1; 10 bases align to TRBD2. The CDR3 length is 15 residues. Trimming at V came to 2 bases and at J to 9 bases, leaving 7 bases not matched to a gene. Germline loops: CDR1 KGHSH, CDR2 LQKENI. The CDR3 loop reads CASSPLTSGNLEQFF. The CDR3 nucleotides are TGTGCCAGCTCACCATTAACTAGCGGGAACCTTGAGCAGTTCTTC.

This clonotype was observed a few times. This chain uses TRBV18 with TRBJ1-5; D uncertain. This CDR3 is 15 amino acids long. Deletions cut 4 bases from V and 0 bases from J, with 10 bases between. Germline V CDR1 and CDR2: KGHSH, LQKENI. The CDR3 here is CASSLLGFSNQPQHF. The CDR3 coding sequence is TGTGCCAGCTCACTGCTGGGATTTAGCAATCAGCCCCAGCATTTT.

This clonotype appeared many times. CDR3 residues: CASSRHTEAFF. CDR3 coding DNA: TGTGCCAGCTCAAGACACACTGAAGCTTTCTTT. The chain employs TRBV18 and TRBJ1-1, with D unclear. This CDR3 contains 11 residues. V was cut by 5 bases and J by 3 bases, with 4 bases left in between. Germline CDR1 and CDR2: KGHSH and LQKENI.

The chain is built from TRBV20-1 and TRBJ2-1, with 8 nucleotides matching TRBD1. Germline-derived CDR1 and CDR2 are DFQATT and SNEGSKA (reference sequence). The CDR3 extends over 11 amino acids. Trimming removed 6 bases from V and 7 bases from J; junction bases left unmatched: 2. For the CDR3, the DNA is TGCAGTGCGGACAGGGAAAATGAGCAGTTCTTC. It is translated as CSADRENEQFF.

This clonotype has a handful of counts. V is TRBV4-1 and J is TRBJ2-7; 7 nucleotides match TRBD2. J lost 0 bases, V lost 0 bases, and 5 bases had no gene match. Germline V gene lookup returns CDR1 MGHRA and CDR2 YSYEKL. There are 16 residues in the CDR3. CDR3 residues: CASSQESRTSSYEQYF. The DNA for the CDR3 is TGCGCCAGCAGCCAAGAGTCCCGGACTAGCTCCTACGAGCAGTACTTC.

The chain recombines TRBV12-3 or TRBV12-4 with TRBJ2-1, with a possible D match to TRBD1 (5 bases). The CDR3 contains 14 residues. V was cut by 3 bases and J by 9 bases, with 15 bases left in between. CDR3 nucleotides: TGTGCCAGCAGTTTGTCGGTTCGACAGTTTGAGCAGTTCTTC. This sequence encodes CASSLSVRQFEQFF.

This clonotype was seen many times. The rearrangement joins TRBV20-1 to TRBJ2-5; 10 bases fit TRBD2. Germline CDR1 reads DFQATT; CDR2 reads SNEGSKA (reference sequence). The ends lost 3 bases at V and 3 bases at J; junction bases unmatched: 7. CDR3 length: 15 amino acids. The CDR3 region is CSASLAGGLEETQYF. The CDR3 nucleotides read TGCAGTGCTAGTTTAGCGGGAGGTTTGGAAGAGACCCAGTACTTC.

To note about this clonotype: A much larger clone differs by one base, so this may be a read error. J is TRBJ1-2 and V is TRBV5-1; perhaps TRBD1 as D (6 bases). The germline V and J ends were trimmed by 6 bases and 4 bases, with 22 bases remaining between them. CDR1 is SGHRS and CDR2 is YFSETQ in the germline V gene. This CDR3 is built from 16 residues. CDR3 protein: CASKDTGARGGYGYTF. The CDR3 bases are TGCGCCAGCAAAGATACGGGGGCGCGAGGAGGCTATGGCTACACCTTC.

The chain combines TRBV12-3 or TRBV12-4 with TRBJ1-1; 7 bases map to TRBD1. The V segment lost 6 bases and the J segment 3 bases; nucleotides outside the gene matches: 7. The CDR3 spans 14 residues. DNA for the CDR3: TGTGCCAGCAGGAGACAGGGTCCGCACACTGAAGCTTTCTTT. Translating it yields CASRRQGPHTEAFF.

The chain is built from TRBV19 and TRBJ2-7; TRBD2 matches 7 bases. The germline V gene encodes CDR1 LNHDA and CDR2 SQIVND (reference sequence). The CDR3 length is 14 residues. With V trimmed by 10 bases and J by 9 bases, 18 bases remained unmatched. CDR3 amino acids: CATGRAAGEGVQYF. CDR3 in DNA: TGTGCCACCGGGCGCGCAGCCGGGGAGGGTGTGCAGTACTTC.

This clonotype was seen at least ten times. The genes are TRBV20-1 and TRBJ2-3; 9 bases match TRBD1. In germline, CDR1 is DFQATT, CDR2 SNEGSKA (reference sequence). CDR3 length: 15 amino acids. V lost 0 bases to trimming and J lost 5 bases; unmatched junction nucleotides: 6. CDR3 DNA sequence: TGCAGTGCTAGAGATCGGGACAGGGCTAGAGATACGCAGTATTTT. Translating it yields CSARDRDRARDTQYF.

Judged by abundance, this clonotype is medium-sized. This rearrangement joins TRBV6-2 or TRBV6-3 to TRBJ1-1; TRBD1 might be the D (5 bases). Trimming left V 7 bases short and J 1 base short, with 13 bases between. This CDR3 comprises 14 residues. In germline, CDR1 is MNHEY, CDR2 SVGEGT. As DNA, the CDR3 is TGTGCCAGCACTTTGGGGGGGGGGAACACTGAAGCTTTCTTT. Its translation is CASTLGGGNTEAFF.

V is TRBV14 and J is TRBJ1-4, with a possible D match to TRBD1 (5 bases). CDR3 length: 15 residues. Germline values: CDR1 SGHDN, CDR2 FVKESK. Trimming took 4 bases from V and 5 from J, leaving 14 bases between them. DNA of the CDR3: TGTGCCAGCAGCCGGGATCGGGGGTCCAATGAAAAACTGTTTTTT. Translation gives CASSRDRGSNEKLFF. The full variable domain, completed using reference TRBV14 and TRBJ1-4, is EAGVTQFPSHSVIEKGQTVTLRCDPISGHDNLYWYRRVMGKEIKFLLHFVKESKQDESGMPNNRFLAERTGGTYSTLKVQPAELEDSGVYFCASSRDRGSNEKLFFGSGTQLSVL.

The chain couples TRBV5-1 to TRBJ2-2; TRBD2 is a possible D gene (6 bases). The CDR3 has 16 amino acids. The ends were cut back, 1 base at V and 0 bases at J, with 10 bases in the middle. The V gene's germline CDR1 is SGHRS and CDR2 YFSETQ. The CDR3 region has the DNA TGCGCCAGCAGCTTGCAGGTAGCGGCGAACACCGGGGAGCTGTTTTTT. Translated, it gives CASSLQVAANTGELFF.

The V call is TRBV5-1, the J call TRBJ2-2, with D perhaps TRBD2 (5 bases). V shed 4 bases and J shed 6 bases, with 16 bases lying between them. CDR1 and CDR2 (germline): SGHRS, YFSETQ. The CDR3 sequence is 15 residues long. The CDR3 region has the DNA TGCGCCAGCAGCCCCCGGGATTCGATCCCCGGGGAGCTGTTTTTT. It codes for CASSPRDSIPGELFF.

This clonotype showed up many times. This sequence joins TRBV19 and TRBJ2-1; D uncertain. Germline V gene data show CDR1 as LNHDA and CDR2 as SQIVND (reference sequence). The CDR3 is 15 amino acids. V was shortened by 0 bases and J by 8 bases, with 14 bases between the two germline ends. This CDR3 reads CASSIEGIVSDEQFF. The DNA for the CDR3 is TGTGCCAGTAGTATAGAAGGGATTGTTTCGGATGAGCAGTTCTTC.

CDR3: CAWGAKGAGETQYF. CDR3 DNA: TGTGCCTGGGGTGCTAAGGGGGCCGGAGAGACCCAGTACTTC. The chain carries TRBV30 and TRBJ2-5; 7 nucleotides agree with TRBD1. Germline CDR1 and CDR2: GTSNPN and SVGIG (reference sequence). V trimming: 5 bases; J trimming: 4 bases; junction bases outside the gene matches: 10. The CDR3 sequence is 14 residues long.